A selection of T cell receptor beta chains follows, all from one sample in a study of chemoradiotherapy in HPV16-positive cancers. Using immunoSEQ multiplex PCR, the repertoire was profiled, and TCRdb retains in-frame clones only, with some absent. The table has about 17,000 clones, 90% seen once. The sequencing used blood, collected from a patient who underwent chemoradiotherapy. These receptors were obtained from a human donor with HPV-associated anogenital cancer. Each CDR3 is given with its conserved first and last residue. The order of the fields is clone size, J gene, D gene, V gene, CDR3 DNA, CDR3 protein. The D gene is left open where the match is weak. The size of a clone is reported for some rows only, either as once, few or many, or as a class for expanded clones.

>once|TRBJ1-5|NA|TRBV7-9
TGTGCCAGCAGCTTAGAGGGTGGAGGCAATCAGCCCCAGCATTTT
CASSLEGGGNQPQHF
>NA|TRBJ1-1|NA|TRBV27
TGTGCCAGCAGTTTAGGGGGGCGCACTGAAGCTTTCTTT
CASSLGGRTEAFF
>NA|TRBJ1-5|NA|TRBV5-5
TGTGCCAGCAGCTTGGCCGGCCCCCAGCCCCAGCATTTT
CASSLAGPQPQHF
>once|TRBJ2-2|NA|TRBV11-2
TGTGCCAGCAAAGATAATGTGAACACCGGGGAGCTGTTTTTT
CASKDNVNTGELFF
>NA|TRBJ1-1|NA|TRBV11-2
TGTGCCAGCAGCTTAGTCGGCCAGAACACTGAAGCTTTCTTT
CASSLVGQNTEAFF
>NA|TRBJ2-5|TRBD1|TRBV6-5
TGTGCCTCCAAGGGGACAGGGGGCCGCCTAGAGACCCAGTACTTC
CASKGTGGRLETQYF
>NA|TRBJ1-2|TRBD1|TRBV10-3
TGTGCCATCAGCGGACAGGGGGATAACTATGGCTACACCTTC
CAISGQGDNYGYTF
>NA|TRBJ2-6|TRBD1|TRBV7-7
TGTGCCAGCAGCCCATACCCGGGACAGCTCTCTGGGGCCAACGTCCTGACTTTC
CASSPYPGQLSGANVLTF
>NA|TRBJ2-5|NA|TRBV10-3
TGTGCCACTCGAGGGGGAGAAGAGACCCAGTACTTC
CATRGGEETQYF
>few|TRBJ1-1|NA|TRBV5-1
TGCGCCAGCAGCTTGGAGGGAGAGACTGAAGCTTTCTTT
CASSLEGETEAFF
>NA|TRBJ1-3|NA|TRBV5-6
TGTGCCAGCAGCTTGTTATGGGGGTCGCCCTCTGGAAACACCATATATTTT
CASSLLWGSPSGNTIYF
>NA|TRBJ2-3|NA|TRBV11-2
TGTGCCAGCAGCTTAGAATACACAGATACGCAGTATTTT
CASSLEYTDTQYF
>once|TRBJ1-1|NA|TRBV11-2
TGTGCCAGCAGCTTAGATCCCGGTCGCGCTGAAGCTTTCTTT
CASSLDPGRAEAFF
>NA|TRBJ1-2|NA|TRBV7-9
TGTGCCAGCAGCGAAGACCAAGGGTCTTATCATGGCTACACCTTC
CASSEDQGSYHGYTF
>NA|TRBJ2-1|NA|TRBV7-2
TGTGCCAGCAGCCAAACGTCTAGCGATTTTCATGAGCAGTTCTTC
CASSQTSSDFHEQFF
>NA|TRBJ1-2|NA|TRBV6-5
TGTGCCAGCAGTTACGGCGTGTCTGTGGGCTACACCTTC
CASSYGVSVGYTF
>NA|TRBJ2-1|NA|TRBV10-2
TGCGCCAGCAGTGAGACTTTCAGGAAGCAGTTCTTC
CASSETFRKQFF
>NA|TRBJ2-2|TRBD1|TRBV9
TGTGCCAGCAGCCAAGAGGACAGGACGAACACCGGGGAGCTGTTTTTT
CASSQEDRTNTGELFF
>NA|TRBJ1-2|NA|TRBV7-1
TGTGCCAGCAGCTTGGACGGGGACGGCCGGGGGTACACCTTC
CASSLDGDGRGYTF
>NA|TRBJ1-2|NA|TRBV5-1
TGCGCCAGCCGGGGGAGTGAGGATGGCTACACCTTC
CASRGSEDGYTF